The 5 T cell receptor beta chains reported below all come from one sample, sequenced in a study of blood T cell repertoires in COVID-19. Method: immunoSEQ multiplex PCR; TCRdb's copy keeps in-frame clones and lacks some. This sample has 200,000 or so clones, with 70% to 90% found just once. The sequenced material came from PBMCs or T cells enriched from blood (not recorded which). The receptor set was obtained from a woman in her 40s with acute COVID-19.

The chain combines TRBV7-2 with TRBJ2-2; the match to TRBD1 covers 9 bases. V lost 5 bases and J lost 7; bases outside the gene matches: 8. The CDR3 spans 15 residues. Germline CDR1 is SGHTA and CDR2 is FQGNSA. CDR3 DNA: TGTGCCAGCAGCCCCGGGACAGGGTTGGTCGGGGAGCTGTTTTTT. It specifies CASSPGTGLVGELFF.

The chain joins TRBV24-1 to TRBJ1-2; tentatively, D is TRBD1 (6 bases). This CDR3 spans 16 amino acids. Trimming shortened V by 3 bases and J by 4 bases, and 17 bases separated the two germline ends. Germline lookup yields CDR1 KGHDR and CDR2 SFDVKD. CDR3 sequence (DNA): TGTGCCACCAGTGATACCCAAACGACAGGCCTCTATGGCTACACCTTC. Amino acid sequence: CATSDTQTTGLYGYTF.

The count of this clone is one. The V call is TRBV7-8, the J call TRBJ2-5; possibly TRBD1 for D (6 bases). V lost 1 base to trimming and J lost 5 bases, with 20 bases between them. The CDR3 totals 17 residues. The germline CDR1 and CDR2 sequences are SGHVS and FQNEAQ. CDR3 loop: CASSLGAGVGSRETQYF. The CDR3 DNA sequence: TGTGCCAGCAGCTTAGGGGCAGGGGTGGGTTCTAGGGAGACCCAGTACTTC.

The chain couples TRBV18 to TRBJ1-3; tentatively, D is TRBD1 (5 bases). Germline V CDR1 and CDR2: KGHSH, LQKENI. This CDR3 comprises 16 residues. V lost 6 bases, J lost 2 bases, and 17 bases lay in between. CDR3 protein: CASSPGDFSPGNTIYF. CDR3 in DNA: TGTGCCAGCTCCCCCGGGGACTTTTCACCTGGAAACACCATATATTTT. Full variable domain (missing parts from reference TRBV18 and TRBJ1-3): NAGVMQNPRHLVRRRGQEARLRCSPMKGHSHVYWYRQLPEEGLKFMVYLQKENIIDESGMPKERFSAEFPKEGPSILRIQQVVRGDSAAYFCASSPGDFSPGNTIYFGEGSWLTVV.

V and J are TRBV27 and TRBJ2-2; D is perhaps TRBD1 (6 bases). The germline V gene encodes CDR1 MNHEY and CDR2 SMNVEV (reference sequence). There are 14 residues in the CDR3. V was trimmed by 5 bases and J by 5 bases, leaving 12 bases between them. The CDR3 DNA is TGTGCCAGCAGTCCCCGACAGGTTACCGGGGAGCTGTTTTTT. It is translated as CASSPRQVTGELFF.